The 13 T cell receptor beta chains presented below share a single source sample, sequenced in a study of T cell changes during pregnancy in multiple sclerosis (dated by TCRdb to between 2017 and 2020). The library was produced with the immunoSEQ multiplex PCR assay. The clones in this table, taken by TCRdb from immuneACCESS, are in-frame only. Not every clone is retained; where verified, under half of the shortfall comes from an unresolved V gene, and the cause of the rest is unknown. This sample lists under 95,000 clones; 85% to 95% were detected once. The ten largest clones take up around 0.91% of the sample. Here the sequenced sample was peripheral blood, taken in the second trimester of pregnancy. The receptors here all came from a female donor in good health, enrolled as a control in a pregnancy study.

The chain employs TRBV27 and TRBJ2-7; 12 bases match TRBD2. The CDR3 consists of 14 residues. The V and J ends lost 10 bases and 2 bases, in that order; junction bases with no gene match: 6. CDR1 and CDR2 (germline): MNHEY, SMNVEV (reference sequence). CDR3 region: CATATSGRTYEQYF. CDR3 coding DNA: TGTGCCACCGCAACTAGCGGGAGGACCTACGAGCAGTACTTC.

The chain employs TRBV5-5 and TRBJ1-3, with 7 bases matching TRBD1. Losses at the gene ends were 4 bases for V and 2 bases for J; bases not matched to a gene: 3. This CDR3 is built from 14 residues. CDR1 and CDR2 from the germline V gene are SGHKS and YYEKEE (reference sequence). For the CDR3, the DNA is TGTGCCAGCAGCACAGGGGTAACTGGAAACACCATATATTTT. Its translation is CASSTGVTGNTIYF.

The chain uses TRBV6-5 and TRBJ2-7, with 10 bases aligning to TRBD2. Trimming took 7 bases from V and 2 from J; bases not matched to a gene: 5. Per germline, CDR1 MNHEY and CDR2 SVGAGI. The CDR3 runs 14 residues. CDR3 sequence reads: CASKRTSGTYEQYF. The CDR3 bases are TGTGCCAGCAAGCGGACTAGCGGAACCTACGAGCAGTACTTC.

The CDR3 bases are TGTGCCAGCAGCCCGGGTAACAGGGGCACAGATACGCAGTATTTT. It is translated as CASSPGNRGTDTQYF. The V call is TRBV7-7, the J call TRBJ2-3; the D gene is possibly TRBD1 (6 bases). CDR1 is SSHAT, CDR2 FNYEAQ, per germline (reference sequence). This CDR3 contains 15 residues. Trimming cost V 5 bases and J 1 base, with 13 bases left between them.

The chain recombines TRBV7-9 with TRBJ2-3; no firm D call. The V end lost 5 bases, the J end lost 4 bases, and 10 bases lay between the germline ends. The CDR3 has 13 amino acids. Looked up from germline, CDR1 is SEHNR and CDR2 is FQNEAQ (reference sequence). CDR3 loop: CASSPQSADTQYF. DNA of the CDR3: TGTGCCAGCAGCCCCCAATCGGCAGATACGCAGTATTTT.

This chain joins TRBV27 and TRBJ2-3; TRBD2 aligns across 9 bases. This CDR3 has 14 residues. V trimming: 8 bases; J trimming: 3 bases; junction bases outside the gene matches: 6. The germline gives CDR1 MNHEY, CDR2 SMNVEV (reference sequence). This CDR3 reads CASRALAGTDTQYF. The CDR3 nucleotides read TGTGCCAGCCGCGCGCTAGCGGGGACAGATACGCAGTATTTT.

J is TRBJ2-1 and V is TRBV7-9; TRBD1 might be the D (5 bases). V was clipped by 5 bases and J by 4 bases, with 15 bases between them. The CDR3 is made up of 15 amino acids. Germline CDR1 and CDR2: SEHNR and FQNEAQ (reference sequence). CDR3 in DNA: TGTGCCAGCAGCCAAGTGAGACAGCCATACAATGAGCAGTTCTTC. This sequence encodes CASSQVRQPYNEQFF. Full variable domain (outside the CDR3, taken from reference TRBV7-9 and TRBJ2-1): DTGVSQNPRHKITKRGQNVTFRCDPISEHNRLYWYRQTLGQGPEFLTYFQNEAQLEKSRLLSDRFSAERPKGSFSTLEIQRTEQGDSAMYLCASSQVRQPYNEQFFGPGTRLTVL.

This chain joins TRBV5-1 and TRBJ2-7, with 9 nucleotides matching TRBD2. From germline, CDR1 is SGHRS and CDR2 YFSETQ. Trimming removed 4 bases from V and 7 bases from J; junction bases left unmatched: 12. The CDR3 has 15 amino acids. In DNA form, the CDR3 reads TGCGCCAGCAGCCTCCCTGGCGGGAGGGCCGATGAGCAGTACTTC. Residues: CASSLPGGRADEQYF.

The table lists this clone with a count of one. The chain links TRBV27 to TRBJ2-2; D gene unclear. CDR1 and CDR2 (germline): MNHEY, SMNVEV (reference sequence). There are 13 residues in the CDR3. Trimming removed 6 bases from V and 9 bases from J, with 14 bases in between. CDR3: CASRPLVDRELFF. In DNA form, the CDR3 reads TGTGCCAGCAGGCCGCTTGTAGATCGGGAGCTGTTTTTT.

The chain joins TRBV27 to TRBJ2-7; 8 bases map to TRBD2. With V trimmed by 1 base and J by 3 bases, 5 bases remained unmatched. CDR3 length: 15 amino acids. Germline V CDR1 and CDR2: MNHEY, SMNVEV (reference sequence). The CDR3 loop reads CASSLLSGSFYEQYF. The CDR3 DNA sequence: TGTGCCAGCAGTTTATTGAGCGGGAGCTTCTACGAGCAGTACTTC.

V is TRBV7-6 and J is TRBJ2-3; D not certain. V dropped 3 bases and J dropped 2 bases, with 3 bases sitting between them. Germline values: CDR1 SGHVS, CDR2 FNYEAQ. CDR3 length: 12 amino acids. This CDR3 reads CASSLATDTQYF. The CDR3 DNA is TGTGCCAGCAGCTTGGCCACAGATACGCAGTATTTT.

This rearrangement joins TRBV28 to TRBJ2-7, with D possibly being TRBD2 (5 bases). The V gene lost 6 bases and the J gene lost 3 bases, with 18 bases spanning the gap. The germline gives CDR1 MDHEN, CDR2 SYDVKM. The CDR3 runs to 15 residues. The CDR3 loop is CASSPHPGSHYEQYF. The CDR3 bases are TGTGCCAGCAGCCCGCATCCGGGATCCCACTACGAGCAGTACTTC.

The J gene is TRBJ2-7, the V gene TRBV2, with 7 positions matching TRBD2. V lost 8 bases to trimming and J lost 7 bases; unmatched junction nucleotides: 11. CDR1 and CDR2 (germline): SNHLY, FYNNEI. This CDR3 contains 13 residues. The CDR3 coding sequence is TGTGCCAGCGGGTCTGCGGGAGTACGTGAGCAGTACTTC. This encodes CASGSAGVREQYF.